The present entry profiles one TCR beta chain with its context. Authors' analysis steps: Scientists estimated how many nucleated cells there were by amplifying reference gene primers. This table comes from immunoSEQ multiplex PCR, and its TCRdb copy is limited to in-frame clones, with some not included. V and J calls plus clone size are reproduced from that table; the DNA served to infer D and trimming. Seen here are about 120,000 clones, over 75% observed once, and the top ten hold about 3.9%. V was trimmed by 4 bases and J by 0 bases, leaving 17 bases between them. Germline loops: CDR1 SGHTA, CDR2 FQGNSA. The CDR3 consists of 17 residues. The data originate from a study of blood T cell repertoires in COVID-19. Study summary: Samples came from the United States, Italy and Spain, spanning acute and convalescent COVID-19. T cells, B-cell-depleted T cells, or PBMCs supplied cDNA or gDNA.

The TCR originated in a man between 60 and 75 years old with acute or convalescent COVID-19. The gene calls are TRBV7-2 and TRBJ2-3, with a possible D match to TRBD2 (6 bases). Sequences were obtained from peripheral blood. CDR3 region: CASSSNPGASSTDTQYF. The CDR3 region has the DNA TGTGCCAGCAGCTCGAACCCGGGAGCCTCTAGCACAGATACGCAGTATTTT.